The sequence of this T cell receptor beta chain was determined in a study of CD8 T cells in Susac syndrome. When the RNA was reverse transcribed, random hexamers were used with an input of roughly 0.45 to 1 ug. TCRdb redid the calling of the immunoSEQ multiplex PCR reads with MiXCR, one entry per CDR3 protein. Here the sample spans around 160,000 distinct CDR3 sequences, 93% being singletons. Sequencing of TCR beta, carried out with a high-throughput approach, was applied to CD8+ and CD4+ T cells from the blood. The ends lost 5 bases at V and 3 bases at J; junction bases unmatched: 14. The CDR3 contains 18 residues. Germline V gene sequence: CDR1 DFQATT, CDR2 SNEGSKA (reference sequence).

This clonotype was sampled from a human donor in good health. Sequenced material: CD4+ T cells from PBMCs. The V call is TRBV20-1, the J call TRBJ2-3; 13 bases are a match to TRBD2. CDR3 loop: CSAGLAGAGVKYTDTQYF. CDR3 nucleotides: TGCAGTGCTGGACTAGCGGGGGCGGGGGTGAAGTATACAGATACGCAGTATTTT.